The 5 T cell receptor beta chains reported below all come from one sample, sequenced in a study of T cell repertoires and HLA-DP antigens. These receptors' antigens are unknown. TCRdb keeps only in-frame clones here, not all; method: immunoSEQ multiplex PCR. This table holds over 100,000 clones, over 90% found once. Sequencing was carried out using CD4+ T cells from PBMCs. These receptors all come from a woman aged 18-29 years in good health and CMV-seronegative.

The chain uses TRBV19 and TRBJ1-2; D call uncertain. Germline CDR1 LNHDA, CDR2 SQIVND (reference sequence). The CDR3 is made up of 11 amino acids. With 5 bases removed from V and 8 bases from J, the gap between germline ends came to 9 bases. The CDR3 DNA sequence: TGTGCCAGTAGTTTGGAAGACGGCTACACCTTC. This sequence encodes CASSLEDGYTF. Full variable domain (rest looked up from reference TRBV19 and TRBJ1-2): DGGITQSPKYLFRKEGQNVTLSCEQNLNHDAMYWYRQDPGQGLRLIYYSQIVNDFQKGDIAEGYSVSREKKESFPLTVTSAQKNPTAFYLCASSLEDGYTFGSGTRLTVV.

The chain is built from TRBV28 and TRBJ1-6; tentative D call: TRBD1 (6 bases). Germline assignment: CDR1 MDHEN and CDR2 SYDVKM. The CDR3 is 15 amino acids. The V end was cut by 7 bases, the J end by 9 bases, with 19 bases between. The CDR3 nucleotides read TGTGCCAGCACCACCGGGGGGGCGTTCAGTTCACCCCTCCACTTT. It encodes CASTTGGAFSSPLHF.

The chain combines TRBV28 with TRBJ2-2; the D gene is possibly TRBD2 (6 bases). Germline loops: CDR1 MDHEN, CDR2 SYDVKM. Trimming took 7 bases from V and 5 from J, leaving 29 bases between them. CDR3 length equals 19 residues. CDR3 in DNA: TGTGCCAGCACCCCGTTCGAGACTAGGACCCCCAGAAGGACCGGGGAGCTGTTTTTT. It specifies CASTPFETRTPRRTGELFF.

This chain joins TRBV12-5 and TRBJ1-1; 7 nucleotides match TRBD1. The ends lost 3 bases at V and 5 bases at J; junction bases unmatched: 12. The CDR3 is made up of 16 amino acids. CDR1 and CDR2 (germline): LGHNT, FRNRAP. The CDR3 sequence: CASGFRQGGARTEAFF. The CDR3 coding sequence is TGTGCTAGTGGTTTTAGACAGGGTGGGGCTCGTACTGAAGCTTTCTTT.

This sequence joins TRBV4-1 and TRBJ2-1; the D gene is possibly TRBD2 (5 bases). Germline V gene data show CDR1 as MGHRA and CDR2 as YSYEKL. Trimming stripped 1 base from V and 5 bases from J, with 9 bases between. This CDR3 has 14 amino acids. CDR3 residues: CASSQVGAHNEQFF. CDR3 DNA: TGCGCCAGCAGCCAAGTGGGAGCCCACAATGAGCAGTTCTTC.